These T cell receptor beta chains were read from a single sample in a study of tumour-infiltrating T cells in Burkitt lymphoma. Sequenced by immunoSEQ multiplex PCR; TCRdb stores in-frame clones only, minus some. The profile shows some 6,600 clones, over 75% of them singletons. The sequencing input was tumor tissue. Receptors originate from a human donor with Burkitt lymphoma. The CDR3 runs from the conserved cysteine through the conserved F or W. The D gene is left open where the match is weak. Size is stated for part of the rows, as once, few or many counts, or as a class when the clone is expanded.

>TRBJ1-2|TRBV9|few|-
TGTGCCAGCAGCGACCCCACGGGGACTTATGGCTACACCTTC
CASSDPTGTYGYTF
>TRBJ2-1|TRBV6-1|-|TRBD1
TGTGCCAGCAGTGAATGGGACAGGAGGGTCAATGAGCAGTTCTTC
CASSEWDRRVNEQFF
>TRBJ1-6|TRBV6-5|-|-
TGTGCCAGCAGTTCACCCGCTTTGGGGCCCCTCCACTTT
CASSSPALGPLHF
>TRBJ1-4|TRBV4-1|-|TRBD1
TGCGCCAGCAGCCACGTGGACAGGGGAAAATATGAAAAACTGTTTTTT
CASSHVDRGKYEKLFF
>TRBJ2-3|TRBV9|-|TRBD1
TGTGCCTCAAAGGGGACAGGGTCCACAGATACGCAGTATTTT
CASKGTGSTDTQYF
>TRBJ2-1|TRBV12-2|-|-
TGTGCAAGTCGCTTAAGTCATGGACAGCGAGTCAAGCAGTTCTTC
CASRLSHGQRVKQFF
>TRBJ1-2|TRBV29-1|-|-
TGCAGCGTGACGGAGGGTAACGGCTACACCTTC
CSVTEGNGYTF
>TRBJ2-3|TRBV5-1|-|-
TGCGCCAGCAGCTGGGCAGTGGATACGCAGTATTTT
CASSWAVDTQYF
>TRBJ2-5|TRBV15|-|TRBD1
TGTGCCACCAGCAGAGGAGGGGGCTATAGGGAGACCCAGTACTTC
CATSRGGGYRETQYF
>TRBJ1-5|TRBV15|-|TRBD1
TGTGCCACCAGCAGAGTGGGACAGGTCAATCAGCCCCAGCATTTT
CATSRVGQVNQPQHF
>TRBJ1-2|TRBV5-1|few|-
TGCGCCAGCAGCTTAGGGGGGGCTTATGGCTACACCTTC
CASSLGGAYGYTF
>TRBJ1-5|TRBV4-1|-|-
TGCGCCAGCAGCCAAGATTCTGGGCAGCCCCAGCATTTT
CASSQDSGQPQHF